The following is a T cell receptor beta chain sequence with its context. This sample was included in a study of T cells in tumors and immune-related adverse events. Germline assignment: CDR1 SGHNT and CDR2 YENEEA. The CDR3 loop spans 14 amino acids. The V end lost 5 bases, the J end lost 6 bases, and 13 bases lay between the germline ends. The data were produced by immunoSEQ multiplex PCR, yet TCRdb's version contains in-frame clones alone and is incomplete. The data hold about 2,500 clones, with 83% observed a single time. The sequence came from a female donor with metastatic renal cell carcinoma. V usage is TRBV11-3 and J usage is TRBJ2-2, with unresolved D. The material sequenced was tumor tissue, taken from a patient treated with anti-PD-1 therapy. DNA for the CDR3: TGTGCCAGCAGCCCAAGACGAGCATCCGGGGAGCTGTTTTTT. Amino acids: CASSPRRASGELFF.